The clone carrying this T cell receptor beta chain was observed a few times. Its antigen is not identified. Clones were sequenced by immunoSEQ multiplex PCR, and TCRdb holds only the in-frame ones, with some missing. The sample has 3,500 to 5,000 clones, roughly 61% seen once. These data are taken from a study of CD8 T cell repertoires and HIV-1 epitope variants. At the level of the study: Twenty-five autologous and known Gag and Nef epitope variant peptides each stimulated T cells separately.

This CDR3 comprises 16 residues. Between the trimmed V and J ends, which lost 5 bases and 5 bases, there was a span of 19 bases. CDR1 and CDR2 from the germline V gene are MNHEY and SMNVEV (reference sequence). Specimen: cultured CD8+ T cells derived from PBMCs. The TCR was taken from a male donor with HIV. The chain links TRBV27 to TRBJ2-1; a possible D gene is TRBD1 (7 bases). The CDR3 is CASSPLDRAGNNEQFF. The CDR3 nucleotides are TGTGCCAGCAGTCCCCTCGACAGGGCGGGGAACAATGAGCAGTTCTTC.